Below are 31 T cell receptor beta chains sequenced from a single sample in a study. One entry per CDR3 protein results from TCRdb running MiXCR on the 5' RACE reads. Of tens of thousands of distinct CDR3 sequences in the sample, roughly 25% were seen once. The sequenced sample was naive CD4+ T cells sorted from a lymph node. Subset of the sample: naive CD4+ T cells, CD4+CD45RA+CD25-. The receptors shown here come from a female donor with breast cancer.

This clonotype turned up a few times. This rearrangement joins TRBV2 to TRBJ1-1, with 8 bases that match TRBD1. V was pared by 7 bases and J by 1 base, with 8 bases of the junction left unmatched. Germline CDR1 and CDR2: SNHLY and FYNNEI. This CDR3 region has 15 residues. The CDR3 region is CASIRQGLGNTEAFF. The CDR3 coding sequence is TGTGCCAGCATCCGACAGGGGTTAGGGAACACTGAAGCTTTCTTT.

The chain couples TRBV9 to TRBJ2-7, with 8 nucleotides matching TRBD2. Trimming cost V 7 bases and J 2 bases; bases outside gene matches: 11. The germline gives CDR1 SGDLS, CDR2 YYNGEE. This CDR3 region has 15 residues. CDR3 nucleotide sequence: TGTGCCAGCTCTCTCTCGGGAGGGATCGCCTACGAGCAGTACTTC. Protein product: CASSLSGGIAYEQYF.

Ten or more counts support this clonotype. The chain couples TRBV20-1 to TRBJ1-6; D uncertain. The germline V and J ends were trimmed by 5 bases and 5 bases, with 13 bases remaining between them. The germline CDR1 and CDR2 sequences are DFQATT and SNEGSKA (reference sequence). The CDR3 extends over 14 amino acids. CDR3 region: CSAAEVRDNSPLHF. For the CDR3, the DNA is TGCAGTGCTGCAGAGGTTCGGGATAATTCACCCCTCCACTTT.

This clonotype was seen many times. The J gene is TRBJ2-7, the V gene TRBV28; D uncertain. There are 13 residues in the CDR3. Germline loops: CDR1 MDHEN, CDR2 SYDVKM. Trimming removed 2 bases at V and 4 bases at J, with 9 bases between. As DNA, the CDR3 is TGTGCCAGCAGTTTAGGCCCCCCGTACGAGCAGTACTTC. This gives the protein CASSLGPPYEQYF. The complete variable domain, with remaining parts taken from reference TRBV28 and TRBJ2-7, reads DVKVTQSSRYLVKRTGEKVFLECVQDMDHENMFWYRQDPGLGLRLIYFSYDVKMKEKGDIPEGYSVSREKKERFSLILESASTNQTSMYLCASSLGPPYEQYFGPGTRLTVT.

The J gene is TRBJ2-5, the V gene TRBV6-6, with 9 bases fitting TRBD1. The J segment lost 2 bases and the V segment lost 7 bases, leaving 20 bases of the junction unmatched. Germline V gene data show CDR1 as MNHNY and CDR2 as SVGAGI (reference sequence). This CDR3 is 19 amino acids long. The CDR3 sequence is CASTLGAGTGSIGQETQYF. The CDR3, as DNA: TGTGCCAGCACCCTCGGGGCCGGGACAGGGAGTATTGGGCAAGAGACCCAGTACTTC.

This clonotype was counted many times. The CDR3 here is CASSLGGGFSYEQYF. The DNA for the CDR3 is TGCGCCAGCAGCTTGGGTGGCGGATTCTCCTACGAGCAGTACTTC. V usage is TRBV5-1 and J usage is TRBJ2-7; D not resolved. The CDR3 totals 15 residues. CDR1 SGHRS and CDR2 YFSETQ come from the germline V gene. V lost 0 bases, J lost 0 bases, and 10 bases lay in between.

There are a few counts of this clonotype. The chain links TRBV4-1 to TRBJ1-6; D perhaps matches TRBD1 (5 bases). CDR3 length: 16 amino acids. Per the germline V gene, CDR1 is MGHRA and CDR2 is YSYEKL. Trimming removed 1 base at V and 9 bases at J, with 16 bases between. Here the CDR3 DNA reads TGCGCCAGCAGCCAAGGGGGCCGGGCGAACGTTTCACCCCTCCACTTT. This gives the protein CASSQGGRANVSPLHF.

This clonotype was counted once. The rearrangement joins TRBV12-3 or TRBV12-4 to TRBJ2-1, with 7 bases identical to TRBD2. This CDR3 has 11 residues. The trim removed 8 bases at V and 13 bases at J, leaving 8 bases unmatched. CDR3 sequence: CASGRLARQFF. The CDR3 DNA is TGTGCCAGCGGCAGACTAGCCCGCCAGTTCTTC.

This clonotype was counted ten times or more. J is TRBJ2-5 and V is TRBV12-3 or TRBV12-4; D unresolved. With 2 bases removed from V and 2 bases from J, the gap between germline ends came to 9 bases. The CDR3 sequence is 14 residues long. The DNA for the CDR3 is TGTGCCAGCAGTTTATCCCCAGAGCAAGAGACCCAGTACTTC. The encoded protein is CASSLSPEQETQYF.

This clonotype is labeled medium-sized (0.01 to 0.1%). This rearrangement joins TRBV4-1 to TRBJ2-2; a possible D gene is TRBD2 (5 bases). This CDR3 is 15 amino acids long. V was shortened by 3 bases and J by 6 bases, with 14 bases between the two germline ends. Looked up from germline, CDR1 is MGHRA and CDR2 is YSYEKL. CDR3 residues: CASSHVVAIAGELFF. CDR3 DNA: TGCGCCAGCAGCCACGTAGTAGCGATCGCCGGGGAGCTGTTTTTT.

This clonotype was detected ten times or more. The chain uses TRBV9 and TRBJ2-7; 7 nucleotides align to TRBD1. J gave up 0 bases and V 5 bases, and 2 bases lay outside the gene matches. Germline V gene lookup returns CDR1 SGDLS and CDR2 YYNGEE. The CDR3 length is 13 residues. The CDR3 here is CASSGTDSYEQYF. The CDR3 DNA follows: TGTGCCAGCAGTGGGACAGACTCCTACGAGCAGTACTTC. Complete variable domain (other parts from reference TRBV9 and TRBJ2-7): DSGVTQTPKHLITATGQRVTLRCSPRSGDLSVYWYQQSLDQGLQFLIQYYNGEERAKGNILERFSAQQFPDLHSELNLSSLELGDSALYFCASSGTDSYEQYFGPGTRLTVT.

This clonotype has a handful of counts. CDR3 amino acids: CASNPVSGTQYF. The CDR3 DNA follows: TGTGCCAGCAACCCAGTATCAGGGACCCAGTACTTC. The J gene is TRBJ2-5, the V gene TRBV6-5; D remains ambiguous. Trimming took off 7 bases at V and 7 bases at J, with 13 bases between the two ends. The CDR3 is made up of 12 amino acids. The V gene's germline CDR1 is MNHEY and CDR2 SVGAGI.

This clonotype was counted only a few times. The CDR3 nucleotides read TGTGCCAGCAGCCCCGGAGGACTAGCTCCGACAGATACGCAGTATTTT. It yields the protein CASSPGGLAPTDTQYF. The chain recombines TRBV11-2 with TRBJ2-3; 8 bases match TRBD2. In germline, CDR1 is SGHAT, CDR2 FQNNGV. The CDR3 consists of 16 residues. V gave up 5 bases and J gave up 3 bases; unmatched junction bases: 10.

As for this clonotype: A much larger clone sits a single nucleotide away, making a read error possible. J is TRBJ2-7 and V is TRBV7-6, with D tentatively TRBD1 or TRBD2 (6 bases each). The V and J ends lost 5 bases and 7 bases respectively, with 21 bases between them. This CDR3 has 15 residues. Germline V gives CDR1 SGHVS, CDR2 FNYEAQ. The CDR3 nucleotides are TGTGCCAGCAGCCGCGGGACAATGGGGGAAGGGGAGCAGTACTTC. Its translation: CASSRGTMGEGEQYF.

The gene calls are TRBV9 and TRBJ2-7; no definite D call. CDR1 SGDLS and CDR2 YYNGEE come from the germline V gene. CDR3 length: 13 amino acids. The ends were cut back, 0 bases at V and 3 bases at J, with 7 bases in the middle. The DNA for the CDR3 is TGTGCCAGCAGCGTAGGGTTGGACTACGAGCAGTACTTC. It yields the protein CASSVGLDYEQYF.

This chain links TRBV25-1 with TRBJ2-5; 8 nucleotides match TRBD1. The CDR3 runs 14 residues. Germline V lookup: CDR1 MGHDK, CDR2 SYGVNS. V gave up 3 bases and J gave up 4 bases; unmatched junction bases: 4. The CDR3 sequence: CASSDLTGGETQYF. The CDR3 nucleotides read TGTGCCAGCAGTGACCTCACAGGGGGAGAGACCCAGTACTTC.

The chain links TRBV12-3 or TRBV12-4 to TRBJ1-3; D remains ambiguous. The germline V and J ends were trimmed by 5 bases and 2 bases, with 7 bases remaining between them. This CDR3 has 13 amino acids. The CDR3 sequence is CASSGSAGNTIYF. CDR3 nucleotide sequence: TGTGCCAGCAGTGGGTCTGCTGGAAACACCATATATTTT.

Details on this clonotype: A much larger clone lies a single base off, so this may be a read error. V is TRBV5-1 and J is TRBJ2-1; 7 bases align to TRBD1. The CDR3 has 14 amino acids. Germline CDR1 is SGHRS and CDR2 is YFSETQ. Germline trimming cut 0 bases from V and 11 bases from J; bases unmatched to any gene: 8. The CDR3 nucleotides are TGCGCCAGCAGCTTGGAAGACAGGGAAGGTAAGCAGTTCTTC. It codes for CASSLEDREGKQFF.

The rearrangement links TRBV3-1 to TRBJ1-4; D uncertain. Trimming removed 1 base from V and 7 bases from J, with 10 bases in between. The germline gives CDR1 LGHDT, CDR2 YNNKEL (reference sequence). The CDR3 consists of 14 residues. This chain's CDR3 is CASSQGGYSEKLFF. The CDR3 DNA sequence: TGTGCCAGCAGCCAAGGAGGGTATAGTGAAAAACTGTTTTTT.

This clonotype was detected only a few times. V and J are TRBV11-2 and TRBJ2-3; 7 bases fit TRBD1. The J segment lost 2 bases and the V segment lost 0 bases, leaving 2 bases of the junction unmatched. This CDR3 is 15 amino acids long. Germline values: CDR1 SGHAT, CDR2 FQNNGV. The CDR3 loop is CASSLDQGDTDTQYF. The DNA of the CDR3 is TGTGCCAGCAGCTTAGATCAGGGGGACACAGATACGCAGTATTTT.

This clonotype was seen many times. The chain is built from TRBV4-2 and TRBJ1-2; 7 bases fit TRBD1. The J segment lost 3 bases and the V segment lost 3 bases, leaving 1 base of the junction unmatched. The germline V gene has CDR1 LGHNA and CDR2 YNFKEQ. The CDR3 is 13 residues long. In DNA, the CDR3 is TGTGCCAGCAGCCATGGGACAGACTATGGCTACACCTTC. Translated, it gives CASSHGTDYGYTF.

The chain has TRBV6-1 and TRBJ2-3, with 7 bases that match TRBD1. Germline assignment: CDR1 MNHNS and CDR2 SASEGT. This CDR3 contains 19 residues. V shed 2 bases, J shed 2 bases, and the junction held 16 bases outside the gene matches. The CDR3 DNA reads as TGTGCCAGCAGTGAATTACTTCTACTCGCGGACAGGACCACAGATACGCAGTATTTT. Translated, it gives CASSELLLLADRTTDTQYF.

This clonotype was counted only a few times. V usage is TRBV5-1 and J usage is TRBJ2-2; the D call may be TRBD1 or TRBD2 (5 bases each). The V gene's germline CDR1 is SGHRS and CDR2 YFSETQ. Trimming cost V 3 bases and J 1 base, with 10 bases left between them. The CDR3 has 15 amino acids. The CDR3 region has the DNA TGCGCCAGCAGCTCGGGACGGTTGAACACCGGGGAGCTGTTTTTT. Translating it yields CASSSGRLNTGELFF.

This clonotype was observed a few times. V usage is TRBV3-1 and J usage is TRBJ2-1; D gene ambiguous. Germline CDR1 is LGHDT and CDR2 is YNNKEL (reference sequence). CDR3 size: 14 residues. The V end was cut by 1 base, the J end by 8 bases, with 12 bases between. The CDR3 sequence: CASSQVGGVDEQFF. Here the CDR3 DNA reads TGTGCCAGCAGCCAAGTGGGTGGGGTCGATGAGCAGTTCTTC.

The CDR3 DNA reads TGTGCCAGCAGTTTTTTCACAACTAATGAAAAACTGTTTTTT. It specifies CASSFFTTNEKLFF. V is TRBV12-3 or TRBV12-4 and J is TRBJ1-4; D gene ambiguous. The CDR3 totals 14 residues. Trimming left V 3 bases short and J 0 bases short, with 5 bases between.

This clonotype was found a few times. V usage is TRBV6-2 or TRBV6-3 and J usage is TRBJ2-3; 7 bases line up with TRBD1. V gave up 2 bases and J gave up 2 bases; unmatched junction bases: 10. This CDR3 region has 17 residues. Germline-derived CDR1 and CDR2 are MNHEY and SVGEGT. This CDR3 is CASSYPTQGVFTDTQYF. As DNA, the CDR3 is TGTGCCAGCAGTTACCCCACCCAGGGGGTCTTCACAGATACGCAGTATTTT.

This chain connects TRBV5-5 to TRBJ1-6, with a tentative D call TRBD1 (5 bases). The V end was cut by 1 base, the J end by 16 bases, with 15 bases between. CDR1 and CDR2 (germline): SGHKS, YYEKEE (reference sequence). The CDR3 loop spans 13 amino acids. This CDR3 reads CASSLPGAVGLHF. In DNA form, the CDR3 reads TGTGCCAGCAGCTTGCCCGGGGCAGTCGGTCTCCACTTT. Full variable domain (rest looked up from reference TRBV5-5 and TRBJ1-6): DAGVTQSPTHLIKTRGQQVTLRCSPISGHKSVSWYQQVLGQGPQFIFQYYEKEERGRGNFPDRFSARQFPNYSSELNVNALLLGDSALYLCASSLPGAVGLHFGNGTRLTVT.

CDR3 sequence reads: CASSSGGTNGNTIYF. CDR3 DNA sequence: TGTGCCAGCAGCAGCGGCGGGACGAATGGAAACACCATATATTTT. The V and J genes are TRBV7-2 and TRBJ1-3, with D tentatively TRBD1 (5 bases). The CDR3 is made up of 15 amino acids. V lost 5 bases and J lost 3, with 14 bases in between. Looked up from germline, CDR1 is SGHTA and CDR2 is FQGNSA.

The rearrangement links TRBV4-1 to TRBJ2-4, with D unresolved. V was clipped by 2 bases and J by 1 base, with 15 bases between them. Looked up from germline, CDR1 is MGHRA and CDR2 is YSYEKL. This CDR3 has 17 amino acids. This CDR3 is CASSQYGEKLAKNIQYF. The CDR3 DNA reads as TGCGCCAGCAGCCAATATGGCGAGAAGTTGGCCAAAAACATTCAGTACTTC.

This clonotype is medium-sized within its sample. The genes are TRBV6-5 and TRBJ2-7; 7 bases map to TRBD2. The germline gives CDR1 MNHEY, CDR2 SVGAGI. The junction had 5 bases not matched to a gene; V was cut back by 6 bases and J by 0 bases. The CDR3 loop spans 14 amino acids. CDR3 DNA: TGTGCCAGCAGCCCCGGGGACTACTCCTACGAGCAGTACTTC. Amino acids: CASSPGDYSYEQYF.

This clonotype was recorded a few times. This chain links TRBV29-1 with TRBJ2-7; D not resolved. CDR1 and CDR2 from the germline V gene are SQVTM and ANQGSEA. The V and J ends lost 6 bases and 0 bases respectively, with 9 bases between them. CDR3 size: 12 residues. DNA of the CDR3: TGCAGCGTCGGCAGGAGCTCCTACGAGCAGTACTTC. Its translation is CSVGRSSYEQYF.